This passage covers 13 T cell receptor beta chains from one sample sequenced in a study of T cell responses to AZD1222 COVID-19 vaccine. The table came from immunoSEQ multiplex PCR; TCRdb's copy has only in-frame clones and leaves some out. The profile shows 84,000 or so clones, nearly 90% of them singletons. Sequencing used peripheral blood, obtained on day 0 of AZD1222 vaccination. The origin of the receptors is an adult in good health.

Here the CDR3 DNA reads TGTGCCAGCAGCTTAACACAGGGGAAGAGCTCCTACGAGCAGTACTTC. Protein: CASSLTQGKSSYEQYF. The chain uses TRBV7-9 and TRBJ2-7, with 7 positions matching TRBD1. CDR1 and CDR2 from the germline V gene are SEHNR and FQNEAQ (reference sequence). This CDR3 is 16 amino acids long. With 2 bases clipped from V and 0 bases from J, the junction kept 7 bases outside the gene matches.

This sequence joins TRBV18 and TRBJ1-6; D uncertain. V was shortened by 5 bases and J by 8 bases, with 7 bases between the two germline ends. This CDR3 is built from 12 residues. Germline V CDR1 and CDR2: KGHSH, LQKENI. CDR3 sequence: CASSSQYSPLHF. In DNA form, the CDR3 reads TGTGCCAGCTCATCTCAATATTCACCCCTCCACTTT. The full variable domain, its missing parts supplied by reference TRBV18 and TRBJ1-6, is NAGVMQNPRHLVRRRGQEARLRCSPMKGHSHVYWYRQLPEEGLKFMVYLQKENIIDESGMPKERFSAEFPKEGPSILRIQQVVRGDSAAYFCASSSQYSPLHFGNGTRLTVT.

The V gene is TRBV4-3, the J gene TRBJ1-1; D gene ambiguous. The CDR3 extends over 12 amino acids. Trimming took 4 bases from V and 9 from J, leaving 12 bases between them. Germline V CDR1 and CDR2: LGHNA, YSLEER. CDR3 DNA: TGCGCCAGCAGCCGAGGCGACCGCCAAGCTTTCTTT. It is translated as CASSRGDRQAFF.

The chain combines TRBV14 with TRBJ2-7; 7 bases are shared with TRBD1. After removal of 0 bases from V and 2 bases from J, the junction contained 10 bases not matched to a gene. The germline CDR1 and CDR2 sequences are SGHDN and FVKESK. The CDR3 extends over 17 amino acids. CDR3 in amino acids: CASSQDLGTVHTYEQYF. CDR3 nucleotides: TGTGCCAGCAGCCAAGATCTTGGGACAGTTCATACCTACGAGCAGTACTTC.

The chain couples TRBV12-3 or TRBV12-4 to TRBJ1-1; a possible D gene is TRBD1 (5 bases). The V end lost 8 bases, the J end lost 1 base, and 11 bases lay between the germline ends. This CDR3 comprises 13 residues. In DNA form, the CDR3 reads TGTGCCAGCTCCCGACAGCCGAACACTGAAGCTTTCTTT. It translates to CASSRQPNTEAFF.

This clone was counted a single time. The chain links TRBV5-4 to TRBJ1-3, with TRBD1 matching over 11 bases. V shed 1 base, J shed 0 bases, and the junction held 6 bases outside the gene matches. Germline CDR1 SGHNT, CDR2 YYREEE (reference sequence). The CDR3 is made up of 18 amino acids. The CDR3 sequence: CASSLRTGGSDSGNTIYF. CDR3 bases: TGTGCCAGCAGCTTGAGGACAGGGGGCTCAGACTCTGGAAACACCATATATTTT.

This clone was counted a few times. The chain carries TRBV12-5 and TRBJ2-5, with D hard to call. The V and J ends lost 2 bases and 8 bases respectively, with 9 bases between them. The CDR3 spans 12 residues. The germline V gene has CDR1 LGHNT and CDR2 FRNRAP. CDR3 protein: CASGLLASTQYF. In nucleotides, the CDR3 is TGTGCTAGTGGTTTGTTGGCCTCTACCCAGTACTTC.

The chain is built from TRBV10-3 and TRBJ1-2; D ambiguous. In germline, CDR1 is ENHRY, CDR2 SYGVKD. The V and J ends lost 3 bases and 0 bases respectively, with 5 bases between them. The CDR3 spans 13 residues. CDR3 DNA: TGTGCCATCAGTGAAAGAGCTAACTATGGCTACACCTTC. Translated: CAISERANYGYTF.

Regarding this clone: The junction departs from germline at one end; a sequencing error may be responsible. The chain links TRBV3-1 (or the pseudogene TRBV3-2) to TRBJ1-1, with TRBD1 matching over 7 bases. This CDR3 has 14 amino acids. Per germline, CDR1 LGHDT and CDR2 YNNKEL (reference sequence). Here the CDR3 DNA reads TGTGCCAGCCGCCACCTACAGGGGTCGGGTGAAGCTTTCTTT. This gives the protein CASRHLQGSGEAFF.

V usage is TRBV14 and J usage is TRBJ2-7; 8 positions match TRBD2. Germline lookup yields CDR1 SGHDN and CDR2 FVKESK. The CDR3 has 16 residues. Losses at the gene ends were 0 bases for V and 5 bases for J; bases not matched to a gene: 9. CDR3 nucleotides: TGTGCCAGCAGCCAAGATCTTGCGGGAGGTCGGAACGAGCAGTACTTC. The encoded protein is CASSQDLAGGRNEQYF.

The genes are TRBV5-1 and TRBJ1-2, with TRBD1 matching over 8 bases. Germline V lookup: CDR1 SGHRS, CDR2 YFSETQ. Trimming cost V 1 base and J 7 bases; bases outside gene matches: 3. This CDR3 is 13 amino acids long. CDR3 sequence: CASSLLTGVGYTF. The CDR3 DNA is TGCGCCAGCAGCTTGCTGACAGGGGTTGGCTACACCTTC.

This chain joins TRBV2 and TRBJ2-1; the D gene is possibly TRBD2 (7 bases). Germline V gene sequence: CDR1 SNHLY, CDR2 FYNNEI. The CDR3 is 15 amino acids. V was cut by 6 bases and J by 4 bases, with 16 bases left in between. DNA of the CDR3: TGTGCCAGCAGGAAGGGGGGGACGCCGTACAATGAGCAGTTCTTC. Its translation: CASRKGGTPYNEQFF.

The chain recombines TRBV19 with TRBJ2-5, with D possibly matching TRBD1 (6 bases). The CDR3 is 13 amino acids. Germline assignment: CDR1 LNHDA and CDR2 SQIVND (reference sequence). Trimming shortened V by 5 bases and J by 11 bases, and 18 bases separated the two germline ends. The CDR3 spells CASSPRRDMLQYF. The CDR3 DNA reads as TGTGCCAGTAGTCCACGCCGGGACATGCTACAGTACTTC. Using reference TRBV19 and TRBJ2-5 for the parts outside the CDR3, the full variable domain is DGGITQSPKYLFRKEGQNVTLSCEQNLNHDAMYWYRQDPGQGLRLIYYSQIVNDFQKGDIAEGYSVSREKKESFPLTVTSAQKNPTAFYLCASSPRRDMLQYFGPGTRLLVL.